This T cell receptor (beta chain) was documented in a study of blood T cell repertoires in COVID-19. Study at large: Samples representing acute and convalescent COVID-19 were sourced from the United States, Italy and Spain. Sample material is recorded as cDNA or gDNA derived from T cells, B-cell-depleted T cells, or PBMCs.

Some clones are missing from TCRdb's copy, which holds only in-frame ones; the method was immunoSEQ multiplex PCR. Of under 200,000 clones detected, roughly 86% appear once; the ten largest clones hold around 3.5%. The CDR3 spans 20 residues. V shed 10 bases and J 8 bases; nucleotides not matched to a gene: 25. Germline loops: CDR1 MNHNY, CDR2 SVGAGI (reference sequence). Sequenced input: peripheral blood. This clonotype originated in a man in his 70s with acute or convalescent COVID-19. The chain recombines TRBV6-6 with TRBJ2-1, with 14 positions matching TRBD2. The CDR3 coding sequence is TGTGCCACCAGCCATACCGGGACTAGCGGGAGAGCTATTAGGAGGGATGAGCAGTTCTTC. This codes for CATSHTGTSGRAIRRDEQFF.